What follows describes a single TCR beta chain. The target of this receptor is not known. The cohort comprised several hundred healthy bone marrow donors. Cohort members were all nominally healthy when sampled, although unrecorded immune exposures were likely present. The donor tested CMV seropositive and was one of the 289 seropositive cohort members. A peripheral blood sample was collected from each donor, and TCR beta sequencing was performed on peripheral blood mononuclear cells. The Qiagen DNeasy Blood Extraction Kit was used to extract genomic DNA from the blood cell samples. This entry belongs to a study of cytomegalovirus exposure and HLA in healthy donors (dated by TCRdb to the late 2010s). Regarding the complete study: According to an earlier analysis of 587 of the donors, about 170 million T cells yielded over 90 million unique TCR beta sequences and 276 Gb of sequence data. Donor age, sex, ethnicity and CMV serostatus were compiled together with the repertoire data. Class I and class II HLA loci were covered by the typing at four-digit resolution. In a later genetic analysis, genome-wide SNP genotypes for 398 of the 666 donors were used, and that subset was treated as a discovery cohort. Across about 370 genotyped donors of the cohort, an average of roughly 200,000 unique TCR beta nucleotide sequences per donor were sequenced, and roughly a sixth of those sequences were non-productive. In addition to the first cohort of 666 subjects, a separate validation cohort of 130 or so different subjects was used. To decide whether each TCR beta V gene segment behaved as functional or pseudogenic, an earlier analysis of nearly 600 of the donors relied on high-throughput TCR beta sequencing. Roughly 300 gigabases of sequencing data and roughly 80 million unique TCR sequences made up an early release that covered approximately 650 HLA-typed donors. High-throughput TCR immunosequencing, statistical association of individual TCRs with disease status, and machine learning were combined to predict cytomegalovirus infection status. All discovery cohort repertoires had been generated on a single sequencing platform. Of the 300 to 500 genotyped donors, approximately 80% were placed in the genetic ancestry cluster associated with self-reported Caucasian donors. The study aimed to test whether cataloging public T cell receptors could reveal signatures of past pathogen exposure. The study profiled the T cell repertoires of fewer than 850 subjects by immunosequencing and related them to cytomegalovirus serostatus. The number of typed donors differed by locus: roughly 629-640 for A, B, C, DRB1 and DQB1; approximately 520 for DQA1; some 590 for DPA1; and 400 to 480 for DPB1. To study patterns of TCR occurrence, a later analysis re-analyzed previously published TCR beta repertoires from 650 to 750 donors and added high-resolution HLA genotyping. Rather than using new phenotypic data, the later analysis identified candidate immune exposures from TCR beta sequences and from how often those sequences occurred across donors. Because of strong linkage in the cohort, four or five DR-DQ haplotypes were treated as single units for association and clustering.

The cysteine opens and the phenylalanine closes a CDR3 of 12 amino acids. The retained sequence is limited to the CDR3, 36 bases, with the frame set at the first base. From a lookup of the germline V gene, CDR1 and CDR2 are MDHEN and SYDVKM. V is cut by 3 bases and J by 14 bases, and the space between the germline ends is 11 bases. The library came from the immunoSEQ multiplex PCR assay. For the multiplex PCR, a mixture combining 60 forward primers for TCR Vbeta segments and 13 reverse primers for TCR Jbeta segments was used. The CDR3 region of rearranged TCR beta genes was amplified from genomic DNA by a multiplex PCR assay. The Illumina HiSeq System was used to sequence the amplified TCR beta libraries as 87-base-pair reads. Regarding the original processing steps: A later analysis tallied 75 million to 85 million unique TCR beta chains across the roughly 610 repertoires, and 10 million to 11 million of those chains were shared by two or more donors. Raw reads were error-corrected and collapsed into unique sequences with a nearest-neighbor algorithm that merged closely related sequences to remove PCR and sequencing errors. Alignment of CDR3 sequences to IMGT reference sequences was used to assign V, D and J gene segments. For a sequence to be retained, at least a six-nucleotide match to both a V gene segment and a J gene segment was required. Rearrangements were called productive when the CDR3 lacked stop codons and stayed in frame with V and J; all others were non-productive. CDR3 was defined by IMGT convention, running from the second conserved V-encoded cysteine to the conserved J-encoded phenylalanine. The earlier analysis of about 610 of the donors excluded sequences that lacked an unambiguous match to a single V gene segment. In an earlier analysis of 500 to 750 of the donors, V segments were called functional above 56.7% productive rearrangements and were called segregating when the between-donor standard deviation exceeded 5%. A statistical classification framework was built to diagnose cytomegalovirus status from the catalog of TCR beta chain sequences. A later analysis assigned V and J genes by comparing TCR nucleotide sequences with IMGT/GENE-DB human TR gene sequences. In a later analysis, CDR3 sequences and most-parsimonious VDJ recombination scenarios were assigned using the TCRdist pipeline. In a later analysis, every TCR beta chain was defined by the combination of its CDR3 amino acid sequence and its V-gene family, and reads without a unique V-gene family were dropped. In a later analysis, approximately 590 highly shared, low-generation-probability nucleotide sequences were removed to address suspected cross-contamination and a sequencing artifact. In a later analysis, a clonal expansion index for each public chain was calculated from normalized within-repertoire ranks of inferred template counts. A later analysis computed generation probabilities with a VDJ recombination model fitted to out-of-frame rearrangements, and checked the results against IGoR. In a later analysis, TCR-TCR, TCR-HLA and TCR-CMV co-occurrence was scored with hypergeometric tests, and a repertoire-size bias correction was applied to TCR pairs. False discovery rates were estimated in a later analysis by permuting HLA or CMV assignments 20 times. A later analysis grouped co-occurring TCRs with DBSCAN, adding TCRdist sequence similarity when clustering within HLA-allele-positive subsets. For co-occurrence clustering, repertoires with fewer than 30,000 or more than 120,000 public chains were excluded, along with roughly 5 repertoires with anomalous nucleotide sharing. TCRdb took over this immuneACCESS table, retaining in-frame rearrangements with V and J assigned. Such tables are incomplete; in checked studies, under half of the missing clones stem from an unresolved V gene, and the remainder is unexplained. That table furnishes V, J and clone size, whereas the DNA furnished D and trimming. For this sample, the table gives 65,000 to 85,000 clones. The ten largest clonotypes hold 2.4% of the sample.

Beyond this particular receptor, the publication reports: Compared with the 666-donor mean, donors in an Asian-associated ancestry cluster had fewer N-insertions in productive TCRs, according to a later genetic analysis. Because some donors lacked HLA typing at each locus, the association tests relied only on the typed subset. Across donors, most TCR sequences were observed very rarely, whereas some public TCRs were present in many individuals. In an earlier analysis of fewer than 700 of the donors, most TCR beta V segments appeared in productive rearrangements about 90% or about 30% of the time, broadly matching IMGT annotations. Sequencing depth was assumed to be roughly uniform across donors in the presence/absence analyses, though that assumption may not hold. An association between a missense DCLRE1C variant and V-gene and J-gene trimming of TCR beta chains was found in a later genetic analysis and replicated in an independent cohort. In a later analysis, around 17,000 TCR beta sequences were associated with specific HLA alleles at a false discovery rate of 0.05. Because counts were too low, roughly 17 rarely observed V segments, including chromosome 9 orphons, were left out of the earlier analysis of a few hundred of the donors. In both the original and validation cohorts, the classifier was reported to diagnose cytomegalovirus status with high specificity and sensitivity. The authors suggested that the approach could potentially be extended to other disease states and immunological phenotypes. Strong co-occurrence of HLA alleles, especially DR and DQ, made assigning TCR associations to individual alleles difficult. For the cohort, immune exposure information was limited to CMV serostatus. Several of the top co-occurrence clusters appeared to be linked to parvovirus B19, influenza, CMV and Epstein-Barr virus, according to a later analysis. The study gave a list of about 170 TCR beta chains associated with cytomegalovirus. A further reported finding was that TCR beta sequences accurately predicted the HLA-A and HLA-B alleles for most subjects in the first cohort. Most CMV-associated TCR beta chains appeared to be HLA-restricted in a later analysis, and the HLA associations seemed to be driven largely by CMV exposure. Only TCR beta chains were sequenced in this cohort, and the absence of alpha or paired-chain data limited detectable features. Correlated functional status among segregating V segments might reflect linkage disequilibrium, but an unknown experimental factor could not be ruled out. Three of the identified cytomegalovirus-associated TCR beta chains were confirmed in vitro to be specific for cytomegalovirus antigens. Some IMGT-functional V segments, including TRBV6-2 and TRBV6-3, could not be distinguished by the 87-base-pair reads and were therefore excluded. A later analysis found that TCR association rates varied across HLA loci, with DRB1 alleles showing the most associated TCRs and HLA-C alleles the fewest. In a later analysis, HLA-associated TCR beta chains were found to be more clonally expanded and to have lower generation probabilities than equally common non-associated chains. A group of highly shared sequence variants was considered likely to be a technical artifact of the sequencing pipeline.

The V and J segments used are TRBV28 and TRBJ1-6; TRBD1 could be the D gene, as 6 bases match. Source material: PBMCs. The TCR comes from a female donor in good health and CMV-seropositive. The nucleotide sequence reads TGTGCCAGCAGTTTGCGTGGGGGCTCCCTCCACTTT. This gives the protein CASSLRGGSLHF. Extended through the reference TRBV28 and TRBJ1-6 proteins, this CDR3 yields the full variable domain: DVKVTQSSRYLVKRTGEKVFLECVQDMDHENMFWYRQDPGLGLRLIYFSYDVKMKEKGDIPEGYSVSREKKERFSLILESASTNQTSMYLCASSLRGGSLHFGNGTRLTVT.